These 13 T cell receptor beta chains were all obtained from the same sample, sequenced in a study of blood T cells in healthy people across ages. A second PCR, run for about 7 to 11 cycles, used a sample-barcoded 5' primer plus a J-beta primer mix. Via MiXCR, TCRdb re-called the 5' RACE reads, giving one row per CDR3 protein. The profile shows roughly 800,000 distinct CDR3 sequences, 35% to 40% of them singletons. The specimen sequenced was blood. All receptors derive from a man younger than 35 in good health.

The chain joins TRBV28 to TRBJ1-1; 8 bases are a match to TRBD1. In germline, CDR1 is MDHEN, CDR2 SYDVKM. V trimming: 2 bases; J trimming: 10 bases; junction bases outside the gene matches: 9. This CDR3 has 14 amino acids. In DNA form, the CDR3 reads TGTGCCAGCAGTTTAGGCAGGGGGCGCGGGGTAGCTTTCTTT. Residues: CASSLGRGRGVAFF.

The chain employs TRBV4-3 and TRBJ1-2; possibly TRBD1 for D (5 bases). The ends were cut back, 4 bases at V and 5 bases at J, with 20 bases in the middle. Germline V gives CDR1 LGHNA, CDR2 YSLEER. There are 16 residues in the CDR3. The CDR3 nucleotides read TGCGCCAGCAGCCCCGGCCCAGGAAGGACAAGTTATGGCTACACCTTC. Its translation is CASSPGPGRTSYGYTF.

The gene calls are TRBV9 and TRBJ2-1; D gene ambiguous. V was shortened by 3 bases and J by 13 bases, with 17 bases between the two germline ends. The CDR3 totals 13 residues. The germline gives CDR1 SGDLS, CDR2 YYNGEE. The CDR3 sequence is CASSDGRQETQFF. The CDR3 nucleotides read TGTGCCAGCAGCGACGGCCGTCAAGAGACCCAGTTCTTC. The variable domain in full, completed from reference TRBV9 and TRBJ2-1, reads DSGVTQTPKHLITATGQRVTLRCSPRSGDLSVYWYQQSLDQGLQFLIQYYNGEERAKGNILERFSAQQFPDLHSELNLSSLELGDSALYFCASSDGRQETQFFGPGTRLTVL.

This clonotype was picked up a small number of times. The chain carries TRBV5-1 and TRBJ2-3; D may correspond to TRBD1 or TRBD2 (5 bases each). This CDR3 is 14 amino acids long. Per the germline V gene, CDR1 is SGHRS and CDR2 is YFSETQ. The V end lost 4 bases, the J end lost 4 bases, and 13 bases lay between the germline ends. CDR3 bases: TGCGCCAGCAGCCCGGGACCGTCCGCAGATACGCAGTATTTT. This translates into CASSPGPSADTQYF.

This clonotype showed up just once. This sequence may be a read error, since a much larger clone differs from it by one base. This chain joins TRBV6-2 or TRBV6-3 and TRBJ2-4; D is possibly TRBD2 (6 bases). Germline loops: CDR1 MNHEY, CDR2 SVGEGT. V was pared by 0 bases and J by 6 bases, with 18 bases between. The CDR3 is 17 residues long. The CDR3 region has the DNA TGTGCCAGCAGTTACTCGAGTAGCGGCAGAGAGGGAAACATTCAGTACTTC. Translating gives CASSYSSSGREGNIQYF.

This clonotype was picked up a small number of times. J is TRBJ2-2 and V is TRBV9; no reliable D call. The V end lost 0 bases, the J end lost 2 bases, and 14 bases lay between the germline ends. The CDR3 totals 17 residues. Germline V CDR1 and CDR2: SGDLS, YYNGEE. The DNA of the CDR3 is TGTGCCAGCAGCGTAGCCGGATGGCCGACAAACACCGGGGAGCTGTTTTTT. Translating gives CASSVAGWPTNTGELFF. Together with reference TRBV9 and TRBJ2-2, the CDR3 gives the full variable domain: DSGVTQTPKHLITATGQRVTLRCSPRSGDLSVYWYQQSLDQGLQFLIQYYNGEERAKGNILERFSAQQFPDLHSELNLSSLELGDSALYFCASSVAGWPTNTGELFFGEGSRLTVL.

This clonotype was found a few times. J is TRBJ2-1 and V is TRBV20-1, with D unclear. Germline CDR1 and CDR2: DFQATT and SNEGSKA (reference sequence). Trimming shortened V by 0 bases and J by 7 bases, and 19 bases separated the two germline ends. The CDR3 covers 16 residues. The CDR3, as DNA: TGCAGTGCTAGAGATCTAAGGGCAGGTGGTCAGAATGAGCAGTTCTTC. It specifies CSARDLRAGGQNEQFF.

The gene calls are TRBV28 and TRBJ2-1; no reliable D call. Germline CDR1 MDHEN, CDR2 SYDVKM. Between the trimmed V and J ends, which lost 6 bases and 5 bases, there was a span of 14 bases. There are 14 residues in the CDR3. CDR3 DNA: TGTGCCAGCAGACCTAGAGAAGACCACAATGAGCAGTTCTTC. Translation: CASRPREDHNEQFF.

Comments on this clonotype: One end of the junction varies from germline; a read error may be responsible. The rearrangement joins TRBV2 to TRBJ1-5, with 9 bases fitting TRBD1. Germline loops: CDR1 SNHLY, CDR2 FYNNEI. The length of the CDR3 is 15 residues. The CDR3 is CPSRAGQGHNQPQHF. CDR3 sequence (DNA): TGTCCCAGCAGGGCGGGACAGGGCCACAATCAGCCCCAGCATTTT.

A remark on this clonotype: This may arise from a read error, as a much more abundant clone is one base away. This chain links TRBV30 with TRBJ2-3, with D possibly being TRBD2 (6 bases). The CDR3 runs 14 residues. The V gene's germline CDR1 is GTSNPN and CDR2 SVGIG (reference sequence). CDR3 amino acids: CTSSSAGSTDTQYF. The CDR3 DNA reads TGTACCTCCAGTTCGGCGGGAAGCACAGATACGCAGTATTTT.

This clonotype has ten or more counts. The chain uses TRBV7-2 and TRBJ1-2, with D hard to call. The CDR3 totals 14 residues. The V and J ends lost 7 bases and 4 bases respectively, with 16 bases between them. From germline, CDR1 is SGHTA and CDR2 FQGNSA. The CDR3 region has the DNA TGTGCCAGCACGAATCCGGACGGCCGCTATGGCTACACCTTC. Residues: CASTNPDGRYGYTF. Supplemented by reference TRBV7-2 and TRBJ1-2, the full variable domain reads GAGVSQSPSNKVTEKGKDVELRCDPISGHTALYWYRQSLGQGLEFLIYFQGNSAPDKSGLPSDRFSAERTGGSVSTLTIQRTQQEDSAVYLCASTNPDGRYGYTFGSGTRLTVV.

In its sample, this clonotype was seen once. The rearrangement links TRBV4-2 to TRBJ1-1, with D tentatively TRBD1 (6 bases). The CDR3 has 15 amino acids. With 4 bases removed from V and 3 bases from J, the gap between germline ends came to 15 bases. Germline V gene data show CDR1 as LGHNA and CDR2 as YNFKEQ. This chain's CDR3 is CASSRKGGWDTEAFF. The CDR3 coding sequence is TGTGCCAGCAGCCGAAAAGGGGGTTGGGACACTGAAGCTTTCTTT.

This clonotype turned up a few times. The chain couples TRBV4-1 to TRBJ1-1; D unresolved. V lost 1 base to trimming and J lost 5 bases, with 17 bases between them. The CDR3 consists of 16 residues. CDR1 is MGHRA, CDR2 YSYEKL, per germline. CDR3 bases: TGCGCCAGCAGCCAAGGAATCGTGGGAGTGAGGACTGAAGCTTTCTTT. Its protein is CASSQGIVGVRTEAFF.